This T cell receptor (beta chain) was sequenced in a study of T cells in localized non-small cell lung cancer. The CDR3 is made up of 14 amino acids. Looked up from germline, CDR1 is GTSNPN and CDR2 is SVGIG (reference sequence). The ends were cut back, 0 bases at V and 4 bases at J, with 13 bases in the middle. Sequencing was performed with immunoSEQ multiplex PCR; in TCRdb, only in-frame clones are kept and a portion is missing. The sample has about 61,000 clones; around 90% are singletons. The chain is built from TRBV30 and TRBJ2-7, with a weak D call TRBD1 (5 bases). Here the sequenced sample was peripheral blood, taken before any cancer treatment. This receptor was obtained from a man between 40 and 70 years old with stage I squamous cell lung carcinoma. CDR3 region: CAWSVRERWYEQYF. In nucleotides, the CDR3 is TGTGCCTGGAGTGTCAGGGAAAGATGGTACGAGCAGTACTTC.